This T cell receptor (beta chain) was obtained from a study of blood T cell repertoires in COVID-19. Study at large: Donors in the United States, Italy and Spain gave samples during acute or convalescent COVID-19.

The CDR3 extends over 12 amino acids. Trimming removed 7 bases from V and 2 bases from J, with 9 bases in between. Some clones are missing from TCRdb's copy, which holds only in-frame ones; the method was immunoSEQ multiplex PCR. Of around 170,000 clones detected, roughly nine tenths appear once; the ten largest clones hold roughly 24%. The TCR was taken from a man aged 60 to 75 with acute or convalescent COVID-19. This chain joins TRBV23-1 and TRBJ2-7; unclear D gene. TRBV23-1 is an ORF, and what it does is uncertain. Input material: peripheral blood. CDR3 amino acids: CASNDNTYEQYF. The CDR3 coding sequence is TGCGCCAGCAACGACAACACCTACGAGCAGTACTTC.